Reported below is one T cell receptor beta chain. No antigen is known for it. This record belongs to a study of cytomegalovirus exposure and HLA in healthy donors. Study-level results: Later analysis identified a missense DCLRE1C variant that was linked to TCR beta V- and J-gene trimming.

This PCR relied on a set of 60 Vbeta primers and 13 Jbeta primers. The data were produced by immunoSEQ multiplex PCR, yet TCRdb's version contains in-frame clones alone and is incomplete. The data hold under 250,000 clones, with more than 65% observed a single time. V was clipped by 4 bases and J by 2 bases; unmatched bases: 6. The CDR3 is 18 amino acids. Germline loops: CDR1 SGHDN, CDR2 FVKESK. The chain carries TRBV14 and TRBJ2-2; 14 bases fit TRBD2. The sequence derives from a man in his fifties in good health and CMV-seronegative. The sequenced sample consisted of PBMCs. The CDR3 loop reads CASSPPGLAGGNTGELFF. CDR3 nucleotide sequence: TGTGCCAGCAGCCCTCCCGGACTAGCGGGAGGAAACACCGGGGAGCTGTTTTTT.